These T cell receptor beta chains were read from a single sample in a study of T cell responses to AZD1222 COVID-19 vaccine. The repertoire was sequenced with immunoSEQ multiplex PCR; TCRdb's copy has only in-frame clones and lacks some. This sample has more than 150,000 clones, with 70% to 90% found just once. The starting material was peripheral blood, obtained after recovery from COVID-19. These receptors originate from an adult who had recovered from COVID-19. CDR3s include the opening cysteine and the closing phenylalanine or tryptophan. D genes are given only for firm matches. Where a row states a size, it is once, few, many or the class of an expanded clone; other rows omit it.

>TRBJ1-6|.|TRBV28|.
TGTGCCAGCGGGAGTGGGGGGGACAATTCACCCCTCCACTTT
CASGSGGDNSPLHF
>TRBJ1-3|.|TRBV7-2|.
TGTGCCAGCAGCTTTAGACAGGTCTCTGGAAACACCATATATTTT
CASSFRQVSGNTIYF
>TRBJ2-2|.|TRBV11-3|TRBD2
TGTGCCAGCAGCCAATGGACTAGCGGGAACACCGGGGAGCTGTTTTTT
CASSQWTSGNTGELFF
>TRBJ2-6|.|TRBV7-3|.
TGTGCCAGCAGCGTAGCCCCCGAGGGTGGGGCCAACGTCCTGACTTTC
CASSVAPEGGANVLTF
>TRBJ1-3|.|TRBV5-1|TRBD1
TGCGCCAGCAGCCCAAGGACAGGGCAAGGAAACACCATATATTTT
CASSPRTGQGNTIYF
>TRBJ1-3|few|TRBV28|.
TGTGCCAGCAGTTCCCATGACAGATTCTCTGGAAACACCATATATTTT
CASSSHDRFSGNTIYF
>TRBJ2-5|.|TRBV18|.
TGTGCCAGCTCACCAACGCCACAAGCTCAAGAGACCCAGTACTTC
CASSPTPQAQETQYF
>TRBJ2-7|.|TRBV18|.
TGTGCCAGCTCACCACCCGGGCAGGGGCGGTACGAGCAGTACTTC
CASSPPGQGRYEQYF
>TRBJ1-4|few|TRBV7-6|.
TGTGCCAGCAGCTTAGGCTTCTTCAATGAAAAACTGTTTTTT
CASSLGFFNEKLFF
>TRBJ1-1|.|TRBV4-2|.
TGTGCCAGCAGCCAGACGGGACACGCAAACACTGAAGCTTTCTTT
CASSQTGHANTEAFF
>TRBJ2-1|.|TRBV29-1|TRBD1
TGCAGCGCCGACCGGGACAGAAACAATGAGCAGTTCTTC
CSADRDRNNEQFF
>TRBJ1-5|once|TRBV2|.
TGTGCCAGCAGTGACACAGGGTGGAATCAGCCCCAGCATTTT
CASSDTGWNQPQHF
>TRBJ2-7|.|TRBV4-3|.
TGCGCCAGCAGCCAAGCTGTTTTCTACGAGCAGTACTTC
CASSQAVFYEQYF
>TRBJ2-5|.|TRBV9|.
TGTGCCAGCAGCGTAGATTTCCCTGCGGAGACCCAGTACTTC
CASSVDFPAETQYF
>TRBJ2-5|.|TRBV4-2|.
TGTGCCAGCAGCCAAGCTCGGGACGGTAAAGAGACCCAGTACTTC
CASSQARDGKETQYF
>TRBJ1-4|.|TRBV5-1|.
TGCGCCAGCAGCCCGGGACACCGGGGTGAAAAACTGTTTTTT
CASSPGHRGEKLFF
>TRBJ2-3|.|TRBV5-1|TRBD1
TGCGCCAGCAGGGGGACAGGGAAAACAGATACGCAGTATTTT
CASRGTGKTDTQYF
>TRBJ1-1|.|TRBV28|.
TGTGCCAGCAGTTTCACTGACCTAGTGGTGAACACTGAAGCTTTCTTT
CASSFTDLVVNTEAFF
>TRBJ2-7|.|TRBV6-5|.
TGTGCCAGCGAGCGTGGGGGACGGGGTTCCTACGAGCAGTACTTC
CASERGGRGSYEQYF
>TRBJ1-1|.|TRBV5-1|.
TGCGCCAGCAGCTTTGGCGGGGGCACTGAAGCTTTCTTT
CASSFGGGTEAFF
>TRBJ1-6|.|TRBV27|.
TGTGCCAGCAGTTTATATGCCCCGGGGCAGGGTCGTTCACCCCTCCACTTT
CASSLYAPGQGRSPLHF
>TRBJ1-5|.|TRBV29-1|.
TGCAGCGTTTTTCCGGGGGGCAATCAGCCCCAGCATTTT
CSVFPGGNQPQHF
>TRBJ1-2|.|TRBV7-2|TRBD1
TGTGCCAGCAGCTTAGGAGGACAGGGGGCTCCTAACTATGGCTACACCTTC
CASSLGGQGAPNYGYTF
>TRBJ2-1|.|TRBV10-3|.
TGTGCCATCAGGAAGCCGGGGTCCTACAATGAGCAGTTCTTC
CAIRKPGSYNEQFF
>TRBJ2-7|.|TRBV11-2|TRBD2
TGTGCCAGCACCGCTATAGCGGGAGTGGCTCCCTACGAGCAGTACTTC
CASTAIAGVAPYEQYF
>TRBJ2-7|.|TRBV5-6|.
TGTGCCAGCAGCTTCCCTCCTTCCTACGAGCAGTACTTC
CASSFPPSYEQYF
>TRBJ1-5|.|TRBV28|.
TGTGCCAGCAGAAAAAATCAGCCCCAGCATTTT
CASRKNQPQHF
>TRBJ1-5|.|TRBV3-1/TRBV3-2|TRBD1
TGTGCCAGCAGCCGACAGGGTCGTGCTCAGCCCCAGCATTTT
CASSRQGRAQPQHF
>TRBJ2-3|once|TRBV3-1/TRBV3-2|.
TGTGCCAGCAGCCAAGGGTGGGCAGGGACAGATACGCAGTATTTT
CASSQGWAGTDTQYF
>TRBJ1-1|.|TRBV28|.
TGTGCCAGCAGCTCCTACCTCAACACTGAAGCTTTCTTT
CASSSYLNTEAFF
>TRBJ2-1|.|TRBV7-6|TRBD2
TGTGCCAGCAGCTTTTTGGCGACGGCGGGAGGGCTCCACGGGGACAATGAGCAGTTCTTC
CASSFLATAGGLHGDNEQFF
>TRBJ1-2|.|TRBV7-9|.
TGTGCCAGCAGCTTAACTTTACAGACTAACTATGGCTACACCTTC
CASSLTLQTNYGYTF
>TRBJ2-7|.|TRBV7-9|.
TGTGCCAGCAGCCTAGTAGACTACGAGCAGTACTTC
CASSLVDYEQYF
>TRBJ1-6|.|TRBV5-4|.
TGTGCCAGCAGCTTGGGGGCGGGGTTCGGATCACCCCTCCACTTT
CASSLGAGFGSPLHF
>TRBJ1-1|once|TRBV9|.
TGTGCCAGCAGCGTAAGCCAAAATTGGGGCACTGAAGCTTTCTTT
CASSVSQNWGTEAFF
>TRBJ2-2|.|TRBV6-5|TRBD2
TGTGCCAGCAGACGGCGGGGGGGCGTCCCCGGGGAGCTGTTTTTT
CASRRRGGVPGELFF
>TRBJ2-1|.|TRBV7-9|TRBD1
TGTGCCAGCAGCCCCGGCCGGGACAGCAATGAGCAGTTCTTC
CASSPGRDSNEQFF
>TRBJ2-1|.|TRBV5-1|.
TGCGCCAGCAGCTTGGAGCGCTCCCCCTACAATGAGCAGTTCTTC
CASSLERSPYNEQFF
>TRBJ2-1|once|TRBV7-6|TRBD1
TGTGCCAGCAGCTTCGACAGGGATGGTGAGCAGTTCTTC
CASSFDRDGEQFF
>TRBJ1-2|.|TRBV5-4|TRBD1
TGTGCCAGCAGCCGGGACAGCCTCTATGGCTACACCTTC
CASSRDSLYGYTF
>TRBJ1-2|.|TRBV10-2|.
TGCGCCAGCACTCAAATCCAGGGAGATGGCTACACCTTC
CASTQIQGDGYTF
>TRBJ1-1|once|TRBV7-8|.
TGTGCCAGCAGCTTAGAGCAGGGGACGAACACTGAAGCTTTCTTT
CASSLEQGTNTEAFF